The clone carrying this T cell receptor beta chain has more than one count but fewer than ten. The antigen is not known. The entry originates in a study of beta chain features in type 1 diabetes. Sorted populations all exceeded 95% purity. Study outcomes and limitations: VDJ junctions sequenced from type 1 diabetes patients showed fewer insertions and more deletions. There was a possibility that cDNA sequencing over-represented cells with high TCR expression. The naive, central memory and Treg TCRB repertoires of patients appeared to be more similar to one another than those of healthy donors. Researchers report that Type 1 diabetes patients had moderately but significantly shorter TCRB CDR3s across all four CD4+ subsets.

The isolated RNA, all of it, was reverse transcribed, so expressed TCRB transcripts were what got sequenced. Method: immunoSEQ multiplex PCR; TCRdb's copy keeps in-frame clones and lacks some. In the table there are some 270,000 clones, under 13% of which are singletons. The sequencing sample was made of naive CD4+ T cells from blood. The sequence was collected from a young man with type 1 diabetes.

The CDR3: CASSPGTQAPYEQYF. CDR3 in DNA: TGTGCCAGCTCACCTGGGACACAGGCGCCCTACGAGCAGTACTTC. J is TRBJ2-7 and V is TRBV18; tentatively, D is TRBD1 (6 bases). From germline, CDR1 is KGHSH and CDR2 LQKENI. The ends were cut back, 3 bases at V and 2 bases at J, with 14 bases in the middle. The CDR3 has 15 amino acids.